The 7 T cell receptor beta chains listed next were all sequenced from one sample in a study of T cell responses to AZD1222 COVID-19 vaccine. The data were produced by immunoSEQ multiplex PCR, yet TCRdb's version contains in-frame clones alone and is incomplete. The sample lists 150,000 or so clones, over 85% seen once, with less than 3% in the top ten. The specimen was peripheral blood, collected on day 0 of AZD1222 vaccination. Source of these receptors: an adult in good health.

The chain joins TRBV7-9 to TRBJ1-3, with D possibly matching TRBD1 (6 bases). Germline V gene data show CDR1 as SEHNR and CDR2 as FQNEAQ (reference sequence). The V end was cut by 5 bases, the J end by 0 bases, with 11 bases between. This CDR3 contains 15 residues. The CDR3 here is CASSLTTGSGNTIYF. The CDR3 DNA is TGTGCCAGCAGCCTAACGACAGGCTCTGGAAACACCATATATTTT. The full variable domain, completed using reference TRBV7-9 and TRBJ1-3, is DTGVSQNPRHKITKRGQNVTFRCDPISEHNRLYWYRQTLGQGPEFLTYFQNEAQLEKSRLLSDRFSAERPKGSFSTLEIQRTEQGDSAMYLCASSLTTGSGNTIYFGEGSWLTVV.

The gene calls are TRBV3-1 (or the pseudogene TRBV3-2) and TRBJ2-1; no clear D gene. CDR1 and CDR2 (germline): LGHDT, YNNKEL (reference sequence). Trimming stripped 4 bases from V and 4 bases from J, with 17 bases between. CDR3 length: 16 residues. The CDR3 DNA reads TGTGCCAGCAGCCCCGCTGCCCCAATGGGTTACAATGAGCAGTTCTTC. This codes for CASSPAAPMGYNEQFF.

The chain is built from TRBV27 and TRBJ1-1; D is unclear. Germline V CDR1 and CDR2: MNHEY, SMNVEV (reference sequence). CDR3 length: 14 amino acids. V was trimmed by 5 bases and J by 1 base, leaving 11 bases between them. Here the CDR3 DNA reads TGTGCCAGCAGTCCCCGGGGTGGGAACACTGAAGCTTTCTTT. Its protein is CASSPRGGNTEAFF.

This chain uses TRBV19 with TRBJ2-1; possibly TRBD2 for D (5 bases). The CDR3 loop spans 14 amino acids. CDR1 is LNHDA and CDR2 is SQIVND in the germline V gene (reference sequence). Trimming left V 2 bases short and J 10 bases short, with 15 bases between. The CDR3 region has the DNA TGTGCCAGTAGTATAAAGCGGTCGGGCGGGGAGCAGTTCTTC. It yields the protein CASSIKRSGGEQFF.

The chain is built from TRBV3-1 (or the pseudogene TRBV3-2) and TRBJ1-2, with D maybe TRBD1 (6 bases). The CDR3 has 16 residues. CDR1 is LGHDT, CDR2 YNNKEL, per germline (reference sequence). V dropped 2 bases and J dropped 5 bases, with 18 bases sitting between them. Here the CDR3 DNA reads TGTGCCAGCAGCCAAAAAATCCATACAGGGTGGTATGGCTACACCTTC. As protein: CASSQKIHTGWYGYTF.

The CDR3 sequence is CASSPTGRVVSYNEQFF. CDR3 nucleotides: TGTGCCAGCAGCCCCACCGGGAGGGTCGTTTCCTACAATGAGCAGTTCTTC. The chain couples TRBV3-1 (or the pseudogene TRBV3-2) to TRBJ2-1; TRBD2 aligns across 8 bases. The CDR3 length is 17 residues. The germline gives CDR1 LGHDT, CDR2 YNNKEL (reference sequence). With 4 bases clipped from V and 1 base from J, the junction kept 9 bases outside the gene matches.

The genes are TRBV27 and TRBJ2-1, with TRBD2 matching 7 bases. CDR1 and CDR2 (germline): MNHEY, SMNVEV (reference sequence). This CDR3 region has 16 residues. With V trimmed by 2 bases and J by 0 bases, 4 bases remained unmatched. CDR3 amino acids: CASSLLAARSYNEQFF. DNA for the CDR3: TGTGCCAGCAGTTTACTAGCGGCCCGCTCCTACAATGAGCAGTTCTTC.